Below, 31 T cell receptor beta chains from the same sample are listed, as sequenced in a study of cytomegalovirus exposure and HLA in healthy donors. Researchers ran the PCR with 60 Vbeta and 13 Jbeta primers. Here immunoSEQ multiplex PCR was the method, and the copy in TCRdb shows in-frame clones only, minus some. The profile shows fewer than 200,000 clones, 80% to 90% of them singletons. The sequenced sample consisted of PBMCs. The receptors were sampled from a woman aged 25-40 years in good health and CMV-seropositive.

The gene calls are TRBV5-1 and TRBJ2-3; possibly TRBD2 for D (5 bases). Trimming pared 1 base from V and 6 bases from J, leaving 6 bases between. The CDR3 totals 12 residues. The germline CDR1 and CDR2 sequences are SGHRS and YFSETQ. The CDR3 sequence is CASSLPGDTQYF. CDR3 DNA sequence: TGCGCCAGCAGCTTGCCGGGGGATACGCAGTATTTT.

CDR3 protein: CASSLGSTGGQETQYF. The CDR3 bases are TGCGCCAGCAGCTTGGGATCCACAGGGGGCCAAGAGACCCAGTACTTC. This chain links TRBV5-1 with TRBJ2-5, with 8 bases lining up with TRBD1. The CDR3 has 16 residues. Looked up from germline, CDR1 is SGHRS and CDR2 is YFSETQ. The J segment lost 1 base and the V segment lost 0 bases, leaving 5 bases of the junction unmatched.

This clone has just a few counts. Here the CDR3 DNA reads TGCGCCAGCAGCTTAGTCCAGGGGTCTTCCGAAGCTTTCTTT. Translation gives CASSLVQGSSEAFF. The chain employs TRBV5-1 and TRBJ1-1, with D perhaps TRBD1 (6 bases). CDR1 is SGHRS, CDR2 YFSETQ, per germline. There are 14 residues in the CDR3. Trimming removed 2 bases at V and 8 bases at J, with 16 bases between.

The rearrangement links TRBV5-5 to TRBJ2-3, with D unclear. The CDR3 is made up of 11 amino acids. V was shortened by 4 bases and J by 5 bases, with 5 bases between the two germline ends. The germline V gene has CDR1 SGHKS and CDR2 YYEKEE (reference sequence). CDR3 bases: TGTGCCAGCAGCCGCGAAGATACGCAGTATTTT. Protein product: CASSREDTQYF.

In DNA, the CDR3 is TGTGCCATCAGTGAGCCAGGACAGGGGGCGACAGATACGCAGTATTTT. It is translated as CAISEPGQGATDTQYF. This chain uses TRBV10-3 with TRBJ2-3, with 11 bases matching TRBD1. Trimming at V came to 2 bases and at J to 3 bases, leaving 4 bases not matched to a gene. The V gene's germline CDR1 is ENHRY and CDR2 SYGVKD. The CDR3 spans 16 residues.

The CDR3 nucleotides are TGTGCCAGCAGTTTAACCTCGACAGCTTTGAACACTGAAGCTTTCTTT. This codes for CASSLTSTALNTEAFF. The rearrangement links TRBV7-2 to TRBJ1-1, with D possibly TRBD1 on 5 matching bases. This CDR3 contains 16 residues. V lost 6 bases to trimming and J lost 0 bases, with 17 bases between them. The germline V gene encodes CDR1 SGHTA and CDR2 FQGNSA. Full variable domain (remainder filled in from reference TRBV7-2 and TRBJ1-1): GAGVSQSPSNKVTEKGKDVELRCDPISGHTALYWYRQSLGQGLEFLIYFQGNSAPDKSGLPSDRFSAERTGGSVSTLTIQRTQQEDSAVYLCASSLTSTALNTEAFFGQGTRLTVV.

V usage is TRBV15 and J usage is TRBJ2-5; perhaps TRBD1 as D (5 bases). CDR3 length: 15 residues. Deletions cut 0 bases from V and 3 bases from J, with 11 bases between. Looked up from germline, CDR1 is LNHNV and CDR2 is YYDKDF (reference sequence). This CDR3 reads CATSRDDSEEETQYF. DNA of the CDR3: TGTGCCACCAGCAGAGATGACAGCGAAGAAGAGACCCAGTACTTC.

The V and J genes are TRBV13 and TRBJ1-2, with 11 positions matching TRBD1. V lost 4 bases and J lost 5; bases outside the gene matches: 3. Germline V gives CDR1 PRHDT, CDR2 FYEKMQ (reference sequence). This CDR3 spans 14 amino acids. The CDR3 DNA reads TGTGCCAGCAGCTCGGGGACAGGGGGATATGGCTACACCTTC. Protein product: CASSSGTGGYGYTF.

Turning to this clone: The junction departs from germline at one end; a sequencing error may be responsible. The chain combines TRBV7-9 with TRBJ1-6; 8 bases agree with TRBD1. The CDR3 runs to 16 residues. From germline, CDR1 is SEHNR and CDR2 FQNEAQ (reference sequence). The CDR3 region has the DNA TGTTCCAGCAGCTTAGCCCCCGGACAGGGTCTCTCACCCCTCCACTTT. It encodes CSSSLAPGQGLSPLHF.

This clone was recorded once. V gene TRBV10-2 combines with J gene TRBJ1-1; D perhaps matches TRBD1 (5 bases). The CDR3 has 14 amino acids. The germline CDR1 and CDR2 sequences are WSHSY and SAAADI. Trimming took off 8 bases at V and 5 bases at J, with 18 bases between the two ends. The CDR3, as DNA: TGCGCCAGCGTACTGGGACTGAGTGTGACTGAAGCTTTCTTT. Protein sequence: CASVLGLSVTEAFF.

This clone was detected only once. The chain combines TRBV19 with TRBJ1-3; tentative D call: TRBD1 (6 bases). This CDR3 has 15 residues. Germline V gene sequence: CDR1 LNHDA, CDR2 SQIVND (reference sequence). Trimming pared 7 bases from V and 4 bases from J, leaving 17 bases between. In nucleotides, the CDR3 is TGTGCCAGTACTACTGTCAGGGGACCCGGAAACACCATATATTTT. This codes for CASTTVRGPGNTIYF.

The chain has TRBV4-3 and TRBJ2-1, with D perhaps matching TRBD2 (6 bases). The CDR3 runs 19 residues. The V end lost 0 bases, the J end lost 6 bases, and 24 bases lay between the germline ends. Germline V gives CDR1 LGHNA, CDR2 YSLEER. The CDR3 loop reads CASSQELYSRTTMVNEQFF. The CDR3 nucleotides are TGCGCCAGCAGCCAAGAACTCTATAGTAGGACTACCATGGTCAATGAGCAGTTCTTC.

V and J are TRBV2 and TRBJ2-5; possible D gene TRBD2, 6 bases. The CDR3 totals 13 residues. Trimming left V 6 bases short and J 1 base short, with 9 bases between. Germline CDR1 reads SNHLY; CDR2 reads FYNNEI. CDR3 nucleotide sequence: TGTGCCAGCAGGATAGCGGTCCAAGAGACCCAGTACTTC. This codes for CASRIAVQETQYF.

Worth noting for this clone: One end of the junction varies from germline; a read error may be responsible. The sample carries other DNA sequences with the same CDR3. The chain joins TRBV27 to TRBJ1-5, with a possible D match to TRBD1 (6 bases). The CDR3 sequence is 13 residues long. The germline CDR1 and CDR2 sequences are MNHEY and SMNVEV (reference sequence). The DNA for the CDR3 is TGCGCCAGATCTAGGACAGACAATCAGCCCCAGCATTTT. This translates into CARSRTDNQPQHF.

This sequence joins TRBV27 and TRBJ2-4; TRBD1 is a possible D gene (6 bases). The CDR3 runs to 16 residues. Looked up from germline, CDR1 is MNHEY and CDR2 is SMNVEV (reference sequence). V shed 3 bases and J shed 0 bases, with 12 bases lying between them. CDR3 sequence: CASSFVGAGAKNIQYF. The CDR3 DNA is TGTGCCAGCAGTTTTGTGGGGGCAGGAGCCAAAAACATTCAGTACTTC.

As concerns this clone: One end of the junction does not line up with germline, which may come from a read error. The rearrangement links TRBV7-9 to TRBJ2-7; weak D call: TRBD2 (6 bases). Germline V lookup: CDR1 SEHNR, CDR2 FQNEAQ (reference sequence). The CDR3 consists of 14 residues. CDR3 loop: CSSSQSGGYTEQYF. In DNA form, the CDR3 reads TGTTCCAGCAGCCAGAGCGGAGGGTACACCGAGCAGTACTTC.

The chain uses TRBV4-1 and TRBJ2-7; D may be TRBD1 (6 bases). The V end was cut by 3 bases, the J end by 5 bases, with 14 bases between. This CDR3 has 14 residues. The germline V gene has CDR1 MGHRA and CDR2 YSYEKL. The CDR3 region is CASSHGGPFDEQYF. As DNA, the CDR3 is TGCGCCAGCAGCCATGGGGGCCCGTTCGACGAGCAGTACTTC.

About this clone itself: The junction and the germline gene differ at one end; a read error may be behind it. This sequence joins TRBV27 and TRBJ1-2, with D maybe TRBD1 (5 bases). CDR1 and CDR2 (germline): MNHEY, SMNVEV (reference sequence). CDR3 size: 16 residues. The CDR3 spells CASSLLTGVGLYGYTF. DNA for the CDR3: TGTGCCAGCAGCTTATTGACCGGAGTGGGGCTCTATGGCTACACCTTC.

This chain links TRBV15 with TRBJ1-4; D is uncertain. There are 15 residues in the CDR3. Trimming removed 5 bases from V and 0 bases from J, with 10 bases in between. The germline CDR1 and CDR2 sequences are LNHNV and YYDKDF (reference sequence). CDR3 sequence reads: CATSGRGTTNEKLFF. The CDR3 nucleotides are TGTGCCACCAGCGGTCGGGGTACAACTAATGAAAAACTGTTTTTT. The entire variable domain, with the rest obtained from reference TRBV15 and TRBJ1-4, is as follows: DAMVIQNPRYQVTQFGKPVTLSCSQTLNHNVMYWYQQKSSQAPKLLFHYYDKDFNNEADTPDNFQSRRPNTSFCFLDIRSPGLGDTAMYLCATSGRGTTNEKLFFGSGTQLSVL.

The CDR3 is CASSLGGQGGYEQYF. Written as DNA, the CDR3 is TGTGCCAGCAGCTTAGGGGGACAGGGCGGCTACGAGCAGTACTTC. The chain joins TRBV11-3 to TRBJ2-7, with TRBD1 matching 9 bases. The CDR3 has 15 amino acids. The germline V gene encodes CDR1 SGHNT and CDR2 YENEEA. The ends lost 1 base at V and 3 bases at J; junction bases unmatched: 4. The full variable domain, completed using reference TRBV11-3 and TRBJ2-7, is EAGVVQSPRYKIIEKKQPVAFWCNPISGHNTLYWYLQNLGQGPELLIRYENEEAVDDSQLPKDRFSAERLKGVDSTLKIQPAELGDSAVYLCASSLGGQGGYEQYFGPGTRLTVT.

For this clone: The junction differs from germline at one of its ends, possibly a read error. This chain joins TRBV7-7 and TRBJ2-5; tentatively, D is TRBD2 (6 bases). This CDR3 has 13 amino acids. Germline V lookup: CDR1 SSHAT, CDR2 FNYEAQ (reference sequence). The CDR3 loop is CTSSLVGSETQYF. CDR3 coding DNA: TGTACCAGCAGCTTAGTCGGGAGCGAGACCCAGTACTTC.

J is TRBJ2-1 and V is TRBV9; 8 nucleotides line up with TRBD2. Unmatched junction bases numbered 2, after V lost 0 bases and J lost 6 bases. CDR1 SGDLS and CDR2 YYNGEE come from the germline V gene. The CDR3 extends over 14 amino acids. The CDR3 reads CASSVVGGANEQFF. For the CDR3, the DNA is TGTGCCAGCAGCGTAGTCGGGGGGGCCAATGAGCAGTTCTTC.

J is TRBJ1-4 and V is TRBV7-9; TRBD1 matches 12 bases. Unmatched junction bases numbered 8, after V lost 5 bases and J lost 4 bases. CDR1 is SEHNR and CDR2 is FQNEAQ in the germline V gene (reference sequence). The CDR3 is 17 amino acids. CDR3 sequence: CASSKVGQGAINEKLFF. The CDR3 DNA reads TGTGCCAGCAGCAAAGTGGGACAGGGGGCAATTAATGAAAAACTGTTTTTT.

This clone has a handful of counts. The junction and the germline gene differ at one end; a read error may be behind it. This chain links TRBV6-5 with TRBJ1-6; no clear D. Germline-derived CDR1 and CDR2 are MNHEY and SVGAGI. This CDR3 is 12 amino acids long. The CDR3 coding sequence is TGTGCCAGCAGTTTTCGTAATTTACCCCTCCACTTT. Its translation is CASSFRNLPLHF.

This clone appeared a single time. V gene TRBV11-3 combines with J gene TRBJ2-3; TRBD1 might be the D (5 bases). Germline V lookup: CDR1 SGHNT, CDR2 YENEEA. This CDR3 is built from 16 residues. V was pared by 5 bases and J by 1 base, with 16 bases between. The CDR3 loop reads CASSPNPQACTDTQYF. The DNA of the CDR3 is TGTGCCAGCAGCCCGAACCCACAGGCCTGCACAGATACGCAGTATTTT.

The rearrangement joins TRBV9 to TRBJ1-2; D is possibly TRBD1 (5 bases). The CDR3 runs 15 residues. The germline CDR1 and CDR2 sequences are SGDLS and YYNGEE. Trimming stripped 0 bases from V and 6 bases from J, with 15 bases between. CDR3 residues: CASSVDLGREDGYTF. In nucleotides, the CDR3 is TGTGCCAGCAGCGTAGATCTCGGCAGGGAGGATGGCTACACCTTC. Combining the CDR3 with reference TRBV9 and TRBJ1-2 gives the whole variable domain DSGVTQTPKHLITATGQRVTLRCSPRSGDLSVYWYQQSLDQGLQFLIQYYNGEERAKGNILERFSAQQFPDLHSELNLSSLELGDSALYFCASSVDLGREDGYTFGSGTRLTVV.

The chain combines TRBV18 with TRBJ2-5; 10 bases are a match to TRBD2. Trimming cost V 3 bases and J 4 bases; bases outside gene matches: 8. Germline V gives CDR1 KGHSH, CDR2 LQKENI. CDR3 size: 16 residues. This CDR3 is CASSPRSGGAGETQYF. The CDR3 DNA is TGTGCCAGCTCACCCCGAAGCGGGGGGGCCGGAGAGACCCAGTACTTC.

The chain is built from TRBV19 and TRBJ1-4; the match to TRBD1 covers 8 bases. The CDR3 spans 14 residues. Germline V CDR1 and CDR2: LNHDA, SQIVND (reference sequence). Trimming removed 8 bases from V and 9 bases from J; junction bases left unmatched: 11. In DNA form, the CDR3 reads TGTGCCAGTGGGACAGGAGACAAAACGAAAAAACTGTTTTTT. Translating it yields CASGTGDKTKKLFF.

This clone was found once. The V and J genes are TRBV18 and TRBJ2-1; 7 positions match TRBD1. J lost 2 bases, V lost 4 bases, and 14 bases had no gene match. Germline CDR1 and CDR2: KGHSH and LQKENI. The length of the CDR3 is 18 residues. Here the CDR3 reads CASSQYVPGQRTYNEQFF. The CDR3 region has the DNA TGTGCCAGCTCACAGTATGTCCCGGGACAGCGAACCTACAATGAGCAGTTCTTC.

The DNA of the CDR3 is TGTGCCAGCAGTTTTGTACTAGAGGGAAGCAATGAGCAGTTCTTC. Its protein is CASSFVLEGSNEQFF. V gene TRBV28 combines with J gene TRBJ2-1; TRBD2 might be the D (5 bases). V was cut by 3 bases and J by 6 bases, with 15 bases left in between. The CDR3 extends over 15 amino acids. Germline loops: CDR1 MDHEN, CDR2 SYDVKM.

This clone was seen repeatedly, ten times or more. V is TRBV19 and J is TRBJ1-1; 9 bases line up with TRBD1. The CDR3 runs 14 residues. V lost 6 bases, J lost 2 bases, and 4 bases stayed unmatched. CDR1 is LNHDA, CDR2 SQIVND, per germline (reference sequence). The CDR3 loop is CASRWTGANTEAFF. The CDR3 nucleotides are TGTGCCAGTAGGTGGACAGGGGCTAACACTGAAGCTTTCTTT.